Listed below are T cell receptor beta chains from one sample, sequenced in a study of T cell changes during pregnancy in multiple sclerosis. The protocol was immunoSEQ multiplex PCR, while the TCRdb copy is restricted to in-frame clones and leaves out a portion. The top ten hold under 0.3% of the sample, which has tens of thousands of clones, roughly 91% seen once. This specimen was CD4+ T cells from peripheral blood mononuclear cells, taken in the second trimester of pregnancy. The receptors derive from a female donor with multiple sclerosis, enrolled in a pregnancy study. Each CDR3 is given with its conserved first and last residue. A D gene is named only where the DNA matches it firmly. The size field is filled for only some rows; it gives once, few, many or a size class.

>TRBV5-4|.|.|TRBJ1-5
CASSSDSQGQPQHF
TGTGCCAGCAGCTCGGACAGTCAAGGTCAGCCCCAGCATTTT
>TRBV4-1|few|.|TRBJ1-5
CASSQFYANQPQHF
TGCGCCAGCAGCCAATTCTACGCTAATCAGCCCCAGCATTTT
>TRBV18|.|.|TRBJ2-5
CASSHWGLGETQYF
TGTGCCAGCTCCCACTGGGGCCTCGGGGAGACCCAGTACTTC
>TRBV7-9|.|.|TRBJ2-1
CASSPTGAGQFF
TGTGCCAGCAGCCCGACAGGCGCGGGGCAGTTCTTC
>TRBV5-8|.|TRBD2|TRBJ2-1
CASSLGRGGSEQFF
TGTGCCAGCAGCTTGGGACGGGGGGGCAGTGAGCAGTTCTTC
>TRBV5-4|.|TRBD1|TRBJ2-5
CASSPTDRGQETQYF
TGTGCCAGCAGCCCAACGGACAGGGGGCAAGAGACCCAGTACTTC
>TRBV6-1|.|.|TRBJ2-3
CASTSGTDTDTQYF
TGTGCCAGCACCTCCGGGACTGACACAGATACGCAGTATTTT
>TRBV4-2|.|TRBD2|TRBJ2-5
CASSQTGGAQETQYF
TGTGCCAGCAGCCAAACGGGGGGGGCTCAAGAGACCCAGTACTTC
>TRBV29-1|.|.|TRBJ1-1
CSVDRRLNTEAFF
TGCAGCGTCGACAGGCGATTGAACACTGAAGCTTTCTTT
>TRBV5-1|once|TRBD1|TRBJ1-5
CASSLETGDQPQHF
TGCGCCAGCAGCTTGGAGACAGGGGATCAGCCCCAGCATTTT
>TRBV5-1|.|.|TRBJ2-7
CASSLGTSPYEQYF
TGCGCCAGCAGCTTGGGGACTTCTCCCTACGAGCAGTACTTC
>TRBV2|few|TRBD1|TRBJ1-3
CASSLGQAFSGNTIYF
TGTGCCAGCAGTTTGGGACAGGCTTTCTCTGGAAACACCATATATTTT
>TRBV9|once|.|TRBJ2-1
CASSPRFGKTGLYNEQFF
TGTGCCAGCAGCCCGAGATTTGGGAAGACAGGTCTCTACAATGAGCAGTTCTTC
>TRBV6-5|.|.|TRBJ1-1
CASSYAYRATEAFF
TGTGCCAGCAGTTACGCTTACAGGGCCACTGAAGCTTTCTTT
>TRBV6-6|.|.|TRBJ1-1
CASSRDRTEAFF
TGTGCCAGCAGCAGGGATAGAACTGAAGCTTTCTTT
>TRBV28|.|.|TRBJ1-4
CASRPRGSKFNEKLFF
TGTGCCAGCAGGCCCAGGGGCAGCAAATTCAATGAAAAACTGTTTTTT
>TRBV6-1|.|TRBD2|TRBJ2-3
CASSESTLAGGRDTQYF
TGTGCCAGCAGTGAATCCACACTAGCGGGGGGGCGGGATACGCAGTATTTT
>TRBV19|few|.|TRBJ1-1
CASTLRGHTEAFF
TGTGCCAGTACCCTAAGAGGGCACACTGAAGCTTTCTTT
>TRBV2|.|.|TRBJ1-1
CASSAGSVVDTEAFF
TGTGCCAGCAGTGCGGGTTCCGTTGTGGACACTGAAGCTTTCTTT
>TRBV18|.|TRBD2|TRBJ2-7
CASSALAGRNEQYF
TGTGCCAGCTCAGCCTTAGCGGGAAGAAACGAGCAGTACTTC
>TRBV10-3|.|.|TRBJ1-2
CAIGRGVGGNANYGYTF
TGTGCCATCGGGAGGGGGGTCGGAGGGAACGCTAACTATGGCTACACCTTC
>TRBV18|.|.|TRBJ2-2
CASSVHRLNTGELFF
TGTGCCAGCTCAGTCCACAGGCTGAACACCGGGGAGCTGTTTTTT
>TRBV9|.|.|TRBJ1-4
CASSVGGRQNEKLFF
TGTGCCAGCAGCGTAGGGGGTCGACAGAATGAAAAACTGTTTTTT
>TRBV20-1|.|.|TRBJ1-4
CSAIQGEKLFF
TGCAGTGCCATCCAGGGTGAAAAACTGTTTTTT
>TRBV11-1|.|.|TRBJ1-1
CASSDSVSRASTEAFF
TGTGCCAGCAGCGATAGTGTGAGCAGGGCCAGCACTGAAGCTTTCTTT
>TRBV5-3|.|.|TRBJ1-3
CARSSIGSGNTIYF
TGTGCCAGAAGCTCTATCGGCTCTGGAAACACCATATATTTT